The following is a T cell receptor (beta chain) sequence with its context. Its antigen is not identified. A quantitative 5'-RACE method, one with molecular barcodes, was used to make TCR beta libraries. TCRdb ran MiXCR on the 5' RACE reads and lists one entry per CDR3 protein. Of 700,000 to 1,000,000 distinct CDR3 sequences listed, roughly 10% are singletons. There are 18 residues in the CDR3. The junction had 16 bases not matched to a gene; V was cut back by 4 bases and J by 2 bases. Per germline, CDR1 KGHDR and CDR2 SFDVKD. These data originate in a study of CD8 T cells in ankylosing spondylitis. General study findings and limits: Reactive arthritis synovial fluid and blood previously showed some of these motif variants. Blood from ankylosing spondylitis patients appeared to carry a characteristic roughly eight-variant TCR beta motif. Clones linked to the disease showed a CD8+ phenotype. They occurred at relatively low frequencies in peripheral blood. Disease-linked clones reportedly concentrated significantly in matched ankylosing spondylitis synovial fluid.

What was sequenced was blood, either unsorted or a sorted T cell fraction (not recorded which). J is TRBJ2-7 and V is TRBV24-1, with 7 positions matching TRBD1. The sequence was collected from a male donor with ankylosing spondylitis. CDR3 region: CATSERDSGPPLTYEQYF. CDR3 nucleotide sequence: TGTGCCACCAGTGAAAGGGACAGTGGCCCCCCTCTAACCTACGAGCAGTACTTC.